These T cell receptor beta chains were read from a single sample in a study of blood T cells in healthy people across ages. One entry per CDR3 protein results from TCRdb running MiXCR on the 5' RACE reads. The sample lists approximately 1.5 million distinct CDR3 sequences, roughly 32% occurring once. What was sequenced was blood. The receptors originated from a woman aged 25 to 45 in good health. Both conserved end residues are part of each CDR3. A D gene is named only where the DNA matches it firmly. Expanded clones get a size class; other rows say once, few or many, or leave the size out.

TRBV29-1	NA	many	TRBJ2-1	CSVTGAYINNEQFF	TGCAGCGTTACGGGGGCATATATAAACAATGAGCAGTTCTTC
TRBV4-1	NA	NA	TRBJ1-1	CASSRGLHGGTEAFF	TGCGCCAGCAGCAGGGGACTACACGGGGGCACTGAAGCTTTCTTT
TRBV5-4	NA	NA	TRBJ2-5	CASSLVGGGQTQYF	TGTGCCAGCAGCTTGGTCGGGGGCGGACAGACCCAGTACTTC
TRBV2	NA	NA	TRBJ2-4	CASSDSLEDIQYF	TGTGCCAGCAGTGATAGCCTAGAGGACATTCAGTACTTC
TRBV4-2	NA	NA	TRBJ2-7	CASSQAFSYEQYF	TGTGCCAGCAGCCAAGCCTTTTCCTACGAGCAGTACTTC
TRBV7-9	NA	NA	TRBJ1-1	CASSLGLTGPFMNTEAFF	TGTGCCAGCAGCTTAGGGCTGACAGGTCCATTCATGAACACTGAAGCTTTCTTT
TRBV2	TRBD1	NA	TRBJ2-1	CASSWGETGAKFF	TGTGCCAGCAGCTGGGGGGAGACAGGGGCCAAGTTCTTC
TRBV28	TRBD1	NA	TRBJ1-5	CAASGGDRSYQPQHF	TGTGCCGCCTCTGGGGGGGACAGAAGCTATCAGCCCCAGCATTTT
TRBV6-5	TRBD1	NA	TRBJ1-2	CASGLVQGNGYTF	TGTGCCAGCGGCCTGGTACAGGGGAACGGCTACACCTTC
TRBV27	TRBD2	NA	TRBJ2-3	CASSPRPRGRSGADTQYF	TGTGCCAGCAGTCCCCGCCCCCGCGGACGAAGCGGGGCCGATACGCAGTATTTT
TRBV12-3/TRBV12-4	NA	NA	TRBJ1-1	CASSFVGANTEAFF	TGTGCCAGCAGTTTCGTGGGGGCGAACACTGAAGCTTTCTTT
TRBV6-5	NA	few	TRBJ2-5	CASSYESQGNQYF	TGTGCCAGCAGTTACGAATCCCAGGGGAACCAGTACTTC
TRBV5-1	TRBD1	few	TRBJ1-2	CASSGGQGSYGYTF	TGCGCCAGCAGCGGGGGACAGGGGAGCTATGGCTACACCTTC
TRBV4-1	NA	NA	TRBJ1-1	CASSRDRLMNTEAFF	TGCGCCAGCAGCCGAGACCGTCTCATGAACACTGAAGCTTTCTTT
TRBV27	NA	few	TRBJ1-2	CASRAEFSNYGYTF	TGTGCCAGCAGGGCGGAATTTTCTAACTATGGCTACACCTTC
TRBV2	TRBD1	NA	TRBJ1-2	CAGAGQGMNGYTF	TGTGCCGGCGCGGGACAGGGTATGAATGGCTACACCTTC